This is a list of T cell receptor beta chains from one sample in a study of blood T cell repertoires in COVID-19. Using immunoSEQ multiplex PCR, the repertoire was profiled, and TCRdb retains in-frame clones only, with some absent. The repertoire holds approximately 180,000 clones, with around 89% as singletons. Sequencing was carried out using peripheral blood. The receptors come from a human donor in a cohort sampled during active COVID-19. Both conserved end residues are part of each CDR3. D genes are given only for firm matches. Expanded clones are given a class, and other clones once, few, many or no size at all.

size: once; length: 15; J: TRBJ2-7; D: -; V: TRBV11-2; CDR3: CASSPGGTVSYEQYF; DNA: TGTGCCAGCAGCCCAGGGGGGACCGTCTCCTACGAGCAGTACTTC
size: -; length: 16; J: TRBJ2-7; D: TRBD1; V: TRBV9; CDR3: CASSVEGRTGTGEQYF; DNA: TGTGCCAGCAGCGTAGAGGGGAGGACAGGGACAGGCGAGCAGTACTTC
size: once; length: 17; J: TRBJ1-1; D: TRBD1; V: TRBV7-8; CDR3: CASSLAPGQGKGTEAFF; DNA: TGTGCCAGCAGCTTAGCGCCGGGACAGGGGAAAGGGACTGAAGCTTTCTTT
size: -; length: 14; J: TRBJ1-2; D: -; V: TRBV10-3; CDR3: CAISAGASPVGYTF; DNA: TGTGCCATCAGTGCAGGGGCCAGCCCCGTCGGCTACACCTTC
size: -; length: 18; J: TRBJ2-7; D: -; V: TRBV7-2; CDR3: CASSLVVGGPASSYEQYF; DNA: TGTGCCAGCAGCTTAGTAGTAGGTGGGCCAGCTTCCTCCTACGAGCAGTACTTC
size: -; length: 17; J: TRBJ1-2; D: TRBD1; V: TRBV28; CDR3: CASSSIPGQGANYGYTF; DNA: TGTGCCAGCAGTTCCATCCCGGGACAGGGGGCCAACTATGGCTACACCTTC
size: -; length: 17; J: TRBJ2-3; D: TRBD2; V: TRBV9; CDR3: CASSAHGTSGITDTQYF; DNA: TGTGCCAGCAGCGCACACGGGACTAGCGGTATCACAGATACGCAGTATTTT
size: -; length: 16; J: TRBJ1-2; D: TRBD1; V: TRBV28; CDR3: CASSPGGWRVWDGYTF; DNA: TGTGCCAGCAGTCCAGGGGGTTGGCGGGTTTGGGATGGCTACACCTTC
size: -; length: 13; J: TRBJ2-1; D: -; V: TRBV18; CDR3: CASSPGLYNEQFF; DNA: TGTGCCAGCTCACCGGGGCTATACAATGAGCAGTTCTTC
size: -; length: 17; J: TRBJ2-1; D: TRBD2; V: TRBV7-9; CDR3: CASSWTSGESSYNEQFF; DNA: TGTGCCAGCAGCTGGACTAGCGGGGAAAGCTCCTACAATGAGCAGTTCTTC
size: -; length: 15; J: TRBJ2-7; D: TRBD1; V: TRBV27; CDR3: CASSSDRGSRYEQYF; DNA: TGTGCCAGCAGCTCCGACAGGGGATCCCGCTACGAGCAGTACTTC
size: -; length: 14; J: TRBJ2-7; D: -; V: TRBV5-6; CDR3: CASSNGGAAYEQYF; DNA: TGTGCCAGCAGCAACGGAGGGGCGGCCTACGAGCAGTACTTC
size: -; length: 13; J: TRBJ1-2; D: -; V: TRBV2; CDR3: CASRGPGSYGYTF; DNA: TGTGCCAGCAGAGGGCCGGGGTCCTATGGCTACACCTTC
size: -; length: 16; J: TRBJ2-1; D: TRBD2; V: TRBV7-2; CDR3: CASSARGLAGGNEQFF; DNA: TGTGCCAGCAGCGCCCGAGGACTAGCGGGGGGAAATGAGCAGTTCTTC
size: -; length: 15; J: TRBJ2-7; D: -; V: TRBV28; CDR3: CASSLTGRVSYEQYF; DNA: TGTGCCAGCAGCCTAACCGGTCGAGTTTCCTACGAGCAGTACTTC
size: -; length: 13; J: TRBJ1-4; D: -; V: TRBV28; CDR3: CASSFTTNEKLFF; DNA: TGTGCCAGCAGTTTTACTACTAATGAAAAACTGTTTTTT
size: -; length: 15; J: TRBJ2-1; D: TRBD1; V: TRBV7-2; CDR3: CASTTQGAPYNEQFF; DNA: TGTGCCAGCACCACACAGGGGGCTCCCTACAATGAGCAGTTCTTC
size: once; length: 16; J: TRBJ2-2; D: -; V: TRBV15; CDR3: CATSTYGVWQTGELFF; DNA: TGTGCCACCAGCACTTACGGGGTTTGGCAAACCGGGGAGCTGTTTTTT
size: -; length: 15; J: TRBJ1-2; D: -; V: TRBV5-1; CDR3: CASSLGQENYGGYTF; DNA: TGCGCCAGCAGCTTGGGACAGGAGAACTATGGGGGCTACACCTTC
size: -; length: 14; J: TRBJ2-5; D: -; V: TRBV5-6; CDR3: CASSLGVAQETQYF; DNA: TGTGCCAGCAGCTTAGGGGTTGCCCAAGAGACCCAGTACTTC
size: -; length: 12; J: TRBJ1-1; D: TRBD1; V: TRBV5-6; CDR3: CASSSATGSAFF; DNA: TGTGCCAGCAGCTCCGCGACAGGGTCAGCTTTCTTT
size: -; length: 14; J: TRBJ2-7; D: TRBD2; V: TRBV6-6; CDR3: CASSYRGGSYEQYF; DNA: TGTGCCAGCAGTTACCGGGGGGGCTCCTACGAGCAGTACTTC
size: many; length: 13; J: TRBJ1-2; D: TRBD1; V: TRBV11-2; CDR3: CASSYEPGQGHTF; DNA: TGTGCCAGCAGCTACGAACCGGGACAGGGACACACCTTC
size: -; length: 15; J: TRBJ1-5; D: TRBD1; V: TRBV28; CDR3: CASSLGQGANQPQHF; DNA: TGTGCCAGCAGTTTAGGACAGGGGGCCAATCAGCCCCAGCATTTT